The source of this T cell receptor (beta chain) is a study of radiotherapy plus CTLA-4 blockade in lung cancer. Background on the study: For about 18% of patients, objective responses occurred, and about 30% had disease control.

TCRdb's copy holds only in-frame clones and misses some; the assay was immunoSEQ multiplex PCR. Counted here are some 87,000 clones, about four fifths occurring once; the ten biggest clones make up roughly 15%. Germline CDR1 and CDR2: GTSNPN and SVGIG (reference sequence). V lost 0 bases and J lost 2, with 16 bases in between. The CDR3 is made up of 16 amino acids. Study results and limitations: Among reported predictors of response, early blood T cell clone dynamics with interferon-beta performed best. After treatment with radiotherapy plus ipilimumab, TCR clones that came from the tumor expanded in blood.

Participants had chemo-refractory metastatic non-small-cell lung cancer and were treated with focal radiation plus ipilimumab CTLA-4 blockade. About this clone: The antigen is unknown.

The chain is built from TRBV30 and TRBJ2-5; maybe TRBD1 (7 bases). Sequencing used peripheral blood, obtained from a patient treated with radiotherapy plus ipilimumab. The receptor comes from a human donor with non-small cell lung cancer that progressed on radiotherapy plus ipilimumab. CDR3 residues: CAWSVTPGGLQETQYF. The DNA for the CDR3 is TGTGCCTGGAGTGTAACCCCAGGGGGACTTCAAGAGACCCAGTACTTC.